This T cell receptor (beta chain) was obtained from a study of T cells in Graves' hyperthyroidism and ophthalmopathy (dated by TCRdb to the late 2010s). With respect to the entire study: Peripheral blood samples were taken at initial diagnosis, before any treatment was given. A discovery cohort of about a hundred patients, 43 with Graves' ophthalmopathy and roughly 59 with stable Graves' hyperthyroidism, was used to find distinguishing TCR V-J signatures. An independent validation cohort of 18 to 20 hyperthyroidism patients and roughly 16 patients who later progressed to ophthalmopathy tested prospective prediction of ophthalmopathy. For training and testing, the 95 to 100 patients in the discovery cohort were randomly divided in a 7:3 ratio. In addition, the study compared T-cell repertoires in thyroid tissue and in blood from several Graves' hyperthyroidism patients. After blood sampling, hyperthyroidism patients were treated with methimazole at a starting dose of 30 mg daily, and ophthalmopathy patients were treated with high-dose intravenous methylprednisolone. TCR Vbeta CDR3 sequencing of some 140 peripheral blood samples (roughly 43 ophthalmopathy, about 80 hyperthyroidism and roughly 17 progressor patients) is reported in the paper.

The full study reports these points: In validation, the model predicted progression to ophthalmopathy a median of roughly six months before onset, with 65% to 71% sensitivity and 72.22% specificity. Most expanded thyroid clonotypes (frequency above 0.001) were also detected in blood, a finding suggesting that blood repertoires may reflect thyroid immune responses. No statistical method was used to fix the sample size in advance, and group allocation was not hidden from the investigators. In cross-validation, a model built on a 13 V-J signature told ophthalmopathy apart from stable hyperthyroidism with approximately 90% sensitivity and around 84% specificity, and in testing the same model reached 80%/75%.

This clonotype was counted ten times or more. Its antigen target is currently unknown. No base quality values were provided; no much bigger clone lies one nucleotide off. TCR beta CDR3 regions were amplified from RNA transcripts. A first-round RT-PCR of the TCR CDR3 used the HTBI primer set with the Qiagen OneStep RT-PCR kit. A second multiplex PCR round built the libraries, followed by size selection and purification. The libraries were sequenced on an Illumina HiSeq2000 using paired-end 100 bp reads. Processing in the source paper ran as follows. SOAPnuke was used to process the raw data, removing reads that contained adapters or uncalled bases, had a mean Phred below 15, or lacked an exact match to the constant primer or identifier. High-quality paired reads were merged with COPE v1.2.5, and unique nucleotide sequences were defined as clonotypes. Clonotypes were aligned to IMGT TRBV, TRBD and TRBJ reference segments using MiTCR v1.1. The analysis included only V-J combinations with a frequency above 0.0001, which together covered 99% to 99.2% of the repertoires. The TCS score was defined as F50 (clonal expansion) divided by E x V (chaos), with BLOSUM62-based TCRdist calculated between CDR3 peptides within each V-J. Welch's t-statistics and random forest reduced around 520 V-J features to 10 to 15, which were used in a naive Bayes classifier (R e1071). TCRdb ran its own pipeline on the public reads, namely fastp trimming at Q25 and MiXCR clone calling, and kept in-frame beta chains. When rows share a CDR3 protein, they turn into one entry using the most common DNA and genes. None of the V and J calls come from the authors' own analysis; TCRdb made them. Within this sample are about 600,000 distinct CDR3 sequences, with about a sixth of them counted one time only. The top ten hold less than 3.5% of the sample.

In the ophthalmopathy patients, disease was moderately to severely active, with a Clinical Activity Score of 3 or more, a NOSPECS grade of 4 or more, and a duration of less than 3 months. The study excluded patients with uncontrolled infections, other autoimmune diseases, pregnancy or lactation. Diagnoses relied on clinical symptoms, serum thyroxine and TRAb, thyroid ultrasound and orbital computed tomography. PBMCs were isolated from more than 8 ml of fresh peripheral blood by Ficoll-Paque density gradient centrifugation. Total RNA was extracted using Trizol reagent, and RNA quality was assessed on an Agilent 2100 Bioanalyzer. Sequenced material: blood. This receptor was obtained from a woman aged 40 to 50 with Graves' ophthalmopathy.

The DNA reads as follows: TGTGCCTGGAGTCCGGGGATCGGGACCCACTCCTACAATGAGCAGTTCTTC. It encodes CAWSPGIGTHSYNEQFF. Recombination connected TRBV30 to TRBJ2-1; the D call could be TRBD1 or TRBD2, with each sharing 5 bases. V loses 2 bases, J loses 0 bases, and the germline ends lie 17 bases apart. Its CDR3 holds 17 amino acids, cysteine through phenylalanine. The only DNA kept is the CDR3, 51 bases in frame from the first base. CDR1 is given as GTSNPN and CDR2 as SVGIG, both from the germline V gene (reference sequence). Full variable domain (CDR3 extended with the reference TRBV30 and TRBJ2-1 proteins): SQTIHQWPATLVQPVGSPLSLECTVEGTSNPNLYWYRQAAGRGLQLLFYSVGIGQISSEVPQNLSASRPQDRQFILSSKKLLLSDSGFYLCAWSPGIGTHSYNEQFFGPGTRLTVL.